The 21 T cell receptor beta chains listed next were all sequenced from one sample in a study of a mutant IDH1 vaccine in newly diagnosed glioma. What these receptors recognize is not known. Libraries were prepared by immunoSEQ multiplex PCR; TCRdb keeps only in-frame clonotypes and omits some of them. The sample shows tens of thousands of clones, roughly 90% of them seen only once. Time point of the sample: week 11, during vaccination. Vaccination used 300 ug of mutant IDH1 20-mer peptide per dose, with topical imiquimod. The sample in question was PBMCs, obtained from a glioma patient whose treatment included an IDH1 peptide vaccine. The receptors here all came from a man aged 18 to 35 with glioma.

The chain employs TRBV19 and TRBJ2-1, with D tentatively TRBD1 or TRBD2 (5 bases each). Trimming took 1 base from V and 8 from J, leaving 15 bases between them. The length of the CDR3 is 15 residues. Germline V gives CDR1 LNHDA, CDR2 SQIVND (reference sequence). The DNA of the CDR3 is TGTGCCAGTAGTATAGGGGTTCATGGGGACCATGAGCAGTTCTTC. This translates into CASSIGVHGDHEQFF. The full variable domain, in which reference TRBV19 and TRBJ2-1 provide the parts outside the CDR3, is DGGITQSPKYLFRKEGQNVTLSCEQNLNHDAMYWYRQDPGQGLRLIYYSQIVNDFQKGDIAEGYSVSREKKESFPLTVTSAQKNPTAFYLCASSIGVHGDHEQFFGPGTRLTVL.

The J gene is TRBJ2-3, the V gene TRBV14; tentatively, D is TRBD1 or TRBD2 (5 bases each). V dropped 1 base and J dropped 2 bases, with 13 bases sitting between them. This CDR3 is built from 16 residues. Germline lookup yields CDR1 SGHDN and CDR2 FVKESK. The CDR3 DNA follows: TGTGCCAGCAGCCAAGGGTTGGGGACGGCCACAGATACGCAGTATTTT. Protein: CASSQGLGTATDTQYF.

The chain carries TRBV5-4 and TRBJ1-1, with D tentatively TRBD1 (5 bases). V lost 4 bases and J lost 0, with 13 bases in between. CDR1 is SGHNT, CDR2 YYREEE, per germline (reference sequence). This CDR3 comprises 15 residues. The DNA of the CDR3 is TGTGCCAGCAGCGTATTAGGGACTCTGAACACTGAAGCTTTCTTT. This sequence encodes CASSVLGTLNTEAFF.

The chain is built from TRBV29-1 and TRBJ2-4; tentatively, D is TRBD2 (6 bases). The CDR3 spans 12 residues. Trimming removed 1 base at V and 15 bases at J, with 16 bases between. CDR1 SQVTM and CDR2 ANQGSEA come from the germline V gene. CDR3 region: CSVEVPGDPRYF. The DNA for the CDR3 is TGCAGCGTTGAAGTCCCGGGGGACCCAAGGTACTTC.

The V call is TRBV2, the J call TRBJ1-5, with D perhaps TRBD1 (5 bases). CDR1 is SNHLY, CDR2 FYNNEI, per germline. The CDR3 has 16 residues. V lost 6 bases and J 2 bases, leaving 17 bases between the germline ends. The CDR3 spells CASRAVQRGGNQPQHF. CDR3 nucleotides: TGTGCCAGCAGGGCAGTACAGAGGGGAGGCAATCAGCCCCAGCATTTT.

CDR3 region: CAWTGSYTEAFF. CDR3 coding DNA: TGTGCCTGGACAGGGTCTTACACTGAAGCTTTCTTT. V usage is TRBV30 and J usage is TRBJ1-1; the D gene is possibly TRBD1 (5 bases). V dropped 4 bases and J dropped 3 bases, with 9 bases sitting between them. Germline V gives CDR1 GTSNPN, CDR2 SVGIG (reference sequence). The CDR3 spans 12 residues.

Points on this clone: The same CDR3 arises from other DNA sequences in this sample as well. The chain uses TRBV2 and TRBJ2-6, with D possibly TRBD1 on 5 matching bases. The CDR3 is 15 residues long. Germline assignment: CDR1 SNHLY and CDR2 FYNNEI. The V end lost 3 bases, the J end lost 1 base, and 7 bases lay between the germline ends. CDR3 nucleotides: TGTGCCAGCAGTGATTCAGGGTCTGGGGCCAACGTCCTGACTTTC. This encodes CASSDSGSGANVLTF.

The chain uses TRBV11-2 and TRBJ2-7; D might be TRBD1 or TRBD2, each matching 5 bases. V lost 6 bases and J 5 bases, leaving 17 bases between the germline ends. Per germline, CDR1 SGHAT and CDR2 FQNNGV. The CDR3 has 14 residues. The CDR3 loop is CASRSTSGTHEQYF. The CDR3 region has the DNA TGTGCCAGCAGGTCTACCTCCGGGACCCACGAGCAGTACTTC.

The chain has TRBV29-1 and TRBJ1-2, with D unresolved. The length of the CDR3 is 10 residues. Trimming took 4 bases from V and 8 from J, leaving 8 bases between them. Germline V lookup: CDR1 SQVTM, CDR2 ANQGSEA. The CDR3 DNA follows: TGCAGCGTTGGAGTGGGCGGCTACACCTTC. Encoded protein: CSVGVGGYTF.

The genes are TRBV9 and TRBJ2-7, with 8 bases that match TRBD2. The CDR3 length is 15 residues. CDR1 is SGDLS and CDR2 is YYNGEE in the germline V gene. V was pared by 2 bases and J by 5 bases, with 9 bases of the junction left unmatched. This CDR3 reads CASSVRAGVENEQYF. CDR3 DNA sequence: TGTGCCAGCAGCGTCCGAGCGGGAGTTGAGAACGAGCAGTACTTC. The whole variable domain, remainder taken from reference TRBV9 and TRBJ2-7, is DSGVTQTPKHLITATGQRVTLRCSPRSGDLSVYWYQQSLDQGLQFLIQYYNGEERAKGNILERFSAQQFPDLHSELNLSSLELGDSALYFCASSVRAGVENEQYFGPGTRLTVT.

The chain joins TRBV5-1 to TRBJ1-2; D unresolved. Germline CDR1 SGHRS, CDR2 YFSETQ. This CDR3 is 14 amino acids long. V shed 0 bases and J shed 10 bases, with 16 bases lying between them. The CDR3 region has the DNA TGCGCCAGCAGCTTGGACTCTCGGCAAAGTGACTACACCTTC. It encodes CASSLDSRQSDYTF.

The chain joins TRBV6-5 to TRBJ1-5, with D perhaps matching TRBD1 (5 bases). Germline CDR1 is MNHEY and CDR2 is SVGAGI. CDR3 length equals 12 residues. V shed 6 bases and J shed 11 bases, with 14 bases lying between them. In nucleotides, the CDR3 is TGTGCCAGCAGACCAGCGCAGGGTGCCCAGCATTTT. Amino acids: CASRPAQGAQHF.

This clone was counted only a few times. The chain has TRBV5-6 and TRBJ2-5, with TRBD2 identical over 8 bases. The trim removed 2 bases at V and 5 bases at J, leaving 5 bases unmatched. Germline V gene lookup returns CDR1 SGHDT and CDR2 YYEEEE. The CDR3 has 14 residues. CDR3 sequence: CASSFGTRGETQYF. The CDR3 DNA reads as TGTGCCAGCAGCTTTGGGACTAGGGGGGAGACCCAGTACTTC.

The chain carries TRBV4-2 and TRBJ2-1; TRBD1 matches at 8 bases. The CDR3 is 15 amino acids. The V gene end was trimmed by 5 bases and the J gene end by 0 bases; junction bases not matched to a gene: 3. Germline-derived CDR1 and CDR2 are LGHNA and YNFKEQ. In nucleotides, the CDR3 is TGTGCCAGCAGCACTACAGGGGGCTCCTACAATGAGCAGTTCTTC. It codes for CASSTTGGSYNEQFF.

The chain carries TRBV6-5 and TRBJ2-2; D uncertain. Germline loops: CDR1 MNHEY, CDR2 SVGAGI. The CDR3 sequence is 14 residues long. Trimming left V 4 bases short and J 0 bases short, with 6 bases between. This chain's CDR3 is CASSLRANTGELFF. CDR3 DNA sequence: TGTGCCAGCAGTTTGCGCGCGAACACCGGGGAGCTGTTTTTT.

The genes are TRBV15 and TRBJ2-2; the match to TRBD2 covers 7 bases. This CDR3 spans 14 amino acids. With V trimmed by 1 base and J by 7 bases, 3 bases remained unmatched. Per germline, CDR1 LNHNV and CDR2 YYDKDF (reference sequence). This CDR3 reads CATSRVGGIGELFF. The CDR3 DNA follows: TGTGCCACCAGCAGAGTCGGGGGGATCGGGGAGCTGTTTTTT.

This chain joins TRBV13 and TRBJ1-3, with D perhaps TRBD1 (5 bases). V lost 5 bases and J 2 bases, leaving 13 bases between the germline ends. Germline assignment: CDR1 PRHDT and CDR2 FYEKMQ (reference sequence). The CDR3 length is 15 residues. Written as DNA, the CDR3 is TGTGCCAGCAGCCTGGGGCCAGACCCTGGAAACACCATATATTTT. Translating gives CASSLGPDPGNTIYF.

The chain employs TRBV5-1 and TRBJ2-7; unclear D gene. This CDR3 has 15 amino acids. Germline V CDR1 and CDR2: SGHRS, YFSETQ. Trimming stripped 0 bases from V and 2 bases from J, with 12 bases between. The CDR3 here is CASSLGSQRAYEQYF. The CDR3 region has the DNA TGCGCCAGCAGCTTGGGGTCCCAAAGGGCCTACGAGCAGTACTTC.

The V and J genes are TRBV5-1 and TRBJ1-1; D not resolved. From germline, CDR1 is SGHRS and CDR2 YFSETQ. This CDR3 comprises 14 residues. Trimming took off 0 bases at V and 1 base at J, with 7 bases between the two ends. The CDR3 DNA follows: TGCGCCAGCAGCTTGGGCAGCACGAACACTGAAGCTTTCTTT. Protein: CASSLGSTNTEAFF.

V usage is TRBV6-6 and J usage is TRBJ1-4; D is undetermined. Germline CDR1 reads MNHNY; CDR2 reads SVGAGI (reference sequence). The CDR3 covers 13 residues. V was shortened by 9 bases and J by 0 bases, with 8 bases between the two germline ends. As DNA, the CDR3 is TGTGCCAGTTCACGGGCAACTAATGAAAAACTGTTTTTT. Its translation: CASSRATNEKLFF.

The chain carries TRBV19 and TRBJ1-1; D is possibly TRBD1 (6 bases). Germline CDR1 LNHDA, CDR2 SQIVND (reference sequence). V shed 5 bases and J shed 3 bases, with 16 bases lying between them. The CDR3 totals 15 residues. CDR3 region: CASSARGRGYTEAFF. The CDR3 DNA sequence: TGTGCCAGTAGTGCCAGGGGAAGGGGGTACACTGAAGCTTTCTTT.